The 28 T cell receptor beta chains below come from one sample, sequenced in a study of T-cell memory formation after mild COVID-19 (dated by TCRdb to about 2021). Library preparation used 5' RACE. The data were produced on an Illumina NovaSeq 6000. TCRdb reran the public reads through fastp at Q25 and MiXCR, keeping productive beta chains. Rows are combined by CDR3 protein, so each entry shows the most common genes and DNA. The sample records approximately 50,000 distinct CDR3 sequences, approximately 9.1% of which are singletons. 12% of the sample is taken by the ten largest. Input material: PBMCs or a T cell subset sorted from them (not recorded which). The receptors come from an adult woman who had mild COVID-19 (a few samples of this study predate the infection). The sample titles of this study are shuffled in the database, so cell type and time point are left out; the donor was told from shared clones.

This clonotype came up once. The V gene is TRBV6-2 or TRBV6-3, the J gene TRBJ2-7, with TRBD2 matching over 14 bases. V shed 4 bases and J 4 bases; nucleotides not matched to a gene: 3. CDR3 size: 15 residues. Germline CDR1 MNHEY, CDR2 SVGEGT. The chain's CDR3 is CASSSTSGRGYEQYF. The CDR3 DNA reads as TGTGCCAGCAGTTCGACTAGCGGGAGGGGGTACGAGCAGTACTTC.

The chain employs TRBV24-1 and TRBJ1-1; D possibly corresponds to TRBD1 (5 bases). Trimming stripped 8 bases from V and 1 base from J, with 13 bases between. This CDR3 has 14 amino acids. The germline V gene has CDR1 KGHDR and CDR2 SFDVKD. The CDR3 spells CATTAGPGNTEAFF. The CDR3 DNA sequence: TGTGCCACCACCGCGGGGCCGGGGAACACTGAAGCTTTCTTT.

The chain joins TRBV10-2 to TRBJ2-1; D possibly corresponds to TRBD2 (5 bases). V dropped 3 bases and J dropped 7 bases, with 13 bases sitting between them. Germline lookup yields CDR1 WSHSY and CDR2 SAAADI. CDR3 size: 14 residues. The CDR3 DNA reads as TGCGCCAGCAGTGACTCGAGGGCCGGGAATGAGCAGTTCTTC. Protein: CASSDSRAGNEQFF.

The V gene is TRBV12-3 or TRBV12-4, the J gene TRBJ2-4, with D uncertain. The V end was cut by 6 bases, the J end by 8 bases, with 11 bases between. This CDR3 spans 12 amino acids. The CDR3 spells CASSSVRYIQYF. In DNA form, the CDR3 reads TGTGCCAGCAGCTCGGTCCGGTACATTCAGTACTTC.

The chain links TRBV30 to TRBJ2-1; tentatively, D is TRBD2 (5 bases). The germline V and J ends were trimmed by 0 bases and 10 bases, with 16 bases remaining between them. The CDR3 totals 14 residues. Germline CDR1 is GTSNPN and CDR2 is SVGIG (reference sequence). The CDR3 protein is CAWSVRRRRVEQFF. CDR3 sequence (DNA): TGTGCCTGGAGTGTACGCAGGCGGCGGGTGGAGCAGTTCTTC.

This clonotype showed up just a few times. The chain couples TRBV5-5 to TRBJ1-1, with a possible D match to TRBD1 (6 bases). Germline CDR1 SGHKS, CDR2 YYEKEE (reference sequence). Trimming removed 4 bases at V and 7 bases at J, with 14 bases between. There are 13 residues in the CDR3. As DNA, the CDR3 is TGTGCCAGCAGCACAGGGAGCAACCGTGAAGCTTTCTTT. It translates to CASSTGSNREAFF. Drawing the rest from reference TRBV5-5 and TRBJ1-1, the complete variable domain is DAGVTQSPTHLIKTRGQQVTLRCSPISGHKSVSWYQQVLGQGPQFIFQYYEKEERGRGNFPDRFSARQFPNYSSELNVNALLLGDSALYLCASSTGSNREAFFGQGTRLTVV.

Ten or more counts support this clonotype. The CDR3 region is CASSLSGRAVFGYNEQFF. The CDR3 nucleotides read TGCGCCAGCAGCTTGTCAGGGAGGGCCGTATTTGGCTACAATGAGCAGTTCTTC. This chain uses TRBV5-1 with TRBJ2-1; TRBD2 matches at 7 bases. The CDR3 is 18 residues long. CDR1 SGHRS and CDR2 YFSETQ come from the germline V gene. V shed 1 base and J 3 bases; nucleotides not matched to a gene: 13.

This clonotype was counted only a few times. The chain employs TRBV20-1 and TRBJ2-7; TRBD1 is a possible D gene (5 bases). V dropped 6 bases and J dropped 0 bases, with 15 bases sitting between them. The CDR3 length is 14 residues. CDR1 is DFQATT and CDR2 is SNEGSKA in the germline V gene (reference sequence). CDR3 DNA sequence: TGCAGTGCCCATGGACACTTCAGCTCCTACGAGCAGTACTTC. It is translated as CSAHGHFSSYEQYF.

This clonotype was recorded once. The rearrangement joins TRBV27 to TRBJ1-2, with D tentatively TRBD1 (6 bases). Trimming cost V 7 bases and J 0 bases, with 9 bases left between them. Germline CDR1 is MNHEY and CDR2 is SMNVEV (reference sequence). This CDR3 has 13 residues. CDR3 bases: TGTGCCAGCAAACCAGGGGCTAACTATGGCTACACCTTC. Amino acids: CASKPGANYGYTF.

The chain links TRBV7-2 to TRBJ2-2, with 8 bases fitting TRBD2. The CDR3 length is 15 residues. CDR1 SGHTA and CDR2 FQGNSA come from the germline V gene. V lost 3 bases, J lost 4 bases, and 4 bases stayed unmatched. CDR3: CASSFSGGGTGELFF. The CDR3 DNA follows: TGTGCCAGCAGCTTCAGCGGGGGCGGCACCGGGGAGCTGTTTTTT.

This clonotype qualifies as medium-sized. This chain uses TRBV7-9 with TRBJ2-7; 8 nucleotides match TRBD1. Germline assignment: CDR1 SEHNR and CDR2 FQNEAQ (reference sequence). The CDR3 totals 14 residues. The trim removed 5 bases at V and 3 bases at J, leaving 6 bases unmatched. CDR3 coding DNA: TGTGCCAGCAGCGGACGGGACAGGATCTACGAGCAGTACTTC. This sequence encodes CASSGRDRIYEQYF.

This clonotype has only a few counts. This chain joins TRBV18 and TRBJ1-1; D is possibly TRBD1 (6 bases). CDR1 KGHSH and CDR2 LQKENI come from the germline V gene. CDR3 length equals 14 residues. Trimming removed 1 base at V and 4 bases at J, with 10 bases between. The DNA of the CDR3 is TGTGCCAGCTCACCACGTTGGGACACCACTGAAGCTTTCTTT. The encoded protein is CASSPRWDTTEAFF.

This clonotype was seen a few times. The chain recombines TRBV10-3 with TRBJ1-1; 7 bases align to TRBD1. V lost 2 bases to trimming and J lost 5 bases; unmatched junction nucleotides: 2. The CDR3 is 13 amino acids. From germline, CDR1 is ENHRY and CDR2 SYGVKD. Here the CDR3 reads CAISELQGTEAFF. CDR3 bases: TGTGCCATCAGTGAGCTACAGGGGACTGAAGCTTTCTTT.

This clonotype was observed at least ten times. The chain has TRBV7-2 and TRBJ2-5, with TRBD2 identical over 9 bases. The CDR3 totals 15 residues. CDR1 is SGHTA and CDR2 is FQGNSA in the germline V gene. Germline trimming cut 5 bases from V and 5 bases from J; bases unmatched to any gene: 9. CDR3 residues: CASSRSGGTGETQYF. DNA of the CDR3: TGTGCCAGCAGCCGAAGCGGGGGGACCGGGGAGACCCAGTACTTC.

The sample holds many counts of this clonotype. J is TRBJ2-7 and V is TRBV7-8; D ambiguous. There are 15 residues in the CDR3. V was cut by 5 bases and J by 0 bases, with 14 bases left in between. Germline V lookup: CDR1 SGHVS, CDR2 FQNEAQ. The CDR3 loop reads CASSPTGLYSYEQYF. CDR3 nucleotide sequence: TGTGCCAGCAGCCCTACCGGGCTATACTCCTACGAGCAGTACTTC.

This clonotype was counted at least ten times. The chain joins TRBV12-3 or TRBV12-4 to TRBJ2-5; D may be TRBD1 (6 bases). V was clipped by 5 bases and J by 1 base, with 8 bases between them. The CDR3 has 13 amino acids. CDR3 sequence: CASSRTVQETQYF. The CDR3 bases are TGTGCCAGCAGTCGGACAGTCCAAGAGACCCAGTACTTC.

The chain is built from TRBV9 and TRBJ2-7; D is perhaps TRBD2 (6 bases). The CDR3 is made up of 15 amino acids. V was shortened by 0 bases and J by 5 bases, with 15 bases between the two germline ends. Germline values: CDR1 SGDLS, CDR2 YYNGEE. The CDR3, as DNA: TGTGCCAGCAGCGTAGCGGCTAGCGACATCGACGAGCAGTACTTC. It is translated as CASSVAASDIDEQYF.

The table lists this clonotype with many counts. The genes are TRBV7-2 and TRBJ2-1; D is uncertain. The germline V gene has CDR1 SGHTA and CDR2 FQGNSA. The CDR3 runs to 11 residues. V lost 6 bases to trimming and J lost 4 bases, with 4 bases between them. This CDR3 reads CASRSYNEQFF. The CDR3 coding sequence is TGTGCCAGCAGATCATACAATGAGCAGTTCTTC.

CDR3 residues: CASRLTGREKPQHF. CDR3 DNA: TGTGCCAGCCGATTGACAGGGAGGGAAAAGCCCCAGCATTTT. This chain connects TRBV6-1 to TRBJ1-5; 7 bases are a match to TRBD1. This CDR3 contains 14 residues. Germline V lookup: CDR1 MNHNS, CDR2 SASEGT. Unmatched junction bases numbered 12, after V lost 8 bases and J lost 8 bases.

This clonotype appeared a few times. This rearrangement joins TRBV11-2 to TRBJ1-2; 12 bases are shared with TRBD1. This CDR3 region has 14 residues. Germline V gene sequence: CDR1 SGHAT, CDR2 FQNNGV. Trimming at V came to 4 bases and at J to 8 bases, leaving 5 bases not matched to a gene. As DNA, the CDR3 is TGTGCCAGCAGCTCCGGGACAGGGGGCTTCGGCTACACCTTC. Encoded protein: CASSSGTGGFGYTF. The full variable domain, with the rest looked up from reference TRBV11-2 and TRBJ1-2, is EAGVAQSPRYKIIEKRQSVAFWCNPISGHATLYWYQQILGQGPKLLIQFQNNGVVDDSQLPKDRFSAERLKGVDSTLKIQPAKLEDSAVYLCASSSGTGGFGYTFGSGTRLTVV.

Many counts were recorded for this clonotype. The genes are TRBV12-3 or TRBV12-4 and TRBJ2-1, with a tentative D call TRBD2 (5 bases). Trimming took 5 bases from V and 4 from J, leaving 9 bases between them. CDR3 length: 13 residues. CDR3 protein: CASSLRDYNEQFF. As DNA, the CDR3 is TGTGCCAGCAGTCTCCGGGATTACAATGAGCAGTTCTTC.

Remarks on this clonotype: A junction boundary mismatches the germline segment, possibly from a read error. The J gene is TRBJ2-1, the V gene TRBV7-2, with TRBD2 matching over 8 bases. Germline values: CDR1 SGHTA, CDR2 FQGNSA. The CDR3 loop spans 12 amino acids. The DNA for the CDR3 is TGTGCCAGCAGCTTAGACGGGAGGGCCCTCCATTGG. Protein: CASSLDGRALHW.

This clonotype was detected ten times or more. This sequence joins TRBV10-3 and TRBJ2-7; TRBD2 matches at 14 bases. The V gene's germline CDR1 is ENHRY and CDR2 SYGVKD. The CDR3 extends over 15 amino acids. The V segment lost 4 bases and the J segment 3 bases; nucleotides outside the gene matches: 2. The CDR3 region is CAISATSGGVYEQYF. Written as DNA, the CDR3 is TGTGCCATCAGTGCGACTAGCGGGGGGGTCTACGAGCAGTACTTC.

V usage is TRBV20-1 and J usage is TRBJ2-2; no definite D call. The germline CDR1 and CDR2 sequences are DFQATT and SNEGSKA (reference sequence). Deletions cut 6 bases from V and 3 bases from J, with 11 bases between. The CDR3 loop spans 13 amino acids. CDR3 DNA: TGCAGTGCCCAGAAGGTTGACACCGGGGAGCTGTTTTTT. Encoded protein: CSAQKVDTGELFF.

This clonotype was seen at least ten times. The V and J genes are TRBV7-2 and TRBJ2-3, with D possibly called TRBD1 or TRBD2 (5 bases each). Trimming took 4 bases from V and 2 from J, leaving 16 bases between them. Germline CDR1 SGHTA, CDR2 FQGNSA. CDR3 size: 16 residues. The CDR3 spells CASSSRRDAYTDTQYF. The CDR3 bases are TGTGCCAGCAGCTCACGTCGGGACGCATACACAGATACGCAGTATTTT.

This chain uses TRBV4-2 with TRBJ2-2, with 7 bases aligning to TRBD2. Germline assignment: CDR1 LGHNA and CDR2 YNFKEQ. CDR3 length: 16 residues. The junction had 5 bases not matched to a gene; V was cut back by 0 bases and J by 4 bases. CDR3 in amino acids: CASSQEAGATTGELFF. The DNA of the CDR3 is TGTGCCAGCAGCCAAGAGGCGGGAGCTACCACCGGGGAGCTGTTTTTT.

V gene TRBV7-3 combines with J gene TRBJ1-1; 9 positions agree with TRBD1. Germline assignment: CDR1 SGHTA and CDR2 FQGTGA. The CDR3 loop spans 13 amino acids. Germline trimming cut 0 bases from V and 10 bases from J; bases unmatched to any gene: 3. This chain's CDR3 is CASSLTLQGAAFF. CDR3 DNA sequence: TGTGCCAGCAGCTTAACGTTACAGGGGGCAGCTTTCTTT.

This clonotype showed up many times. The chain joins TRBV30 to TRBJ2-1; 12 positions agree with TRBD2. Germline V gene data show CDR1 as GTSNPN and CDR2 as SVGIG (reference sequence). The ends lost 1 base at V and 8 bases at J; junction bases unmatched: 12. The CDR3 totals 17 residues. The CDR3 loop reads CAWSEEAGTSGFYEQFF. The CDR3 nucleotides are TGTGCCTGGAGTGAAGAAGCCGGGACTAGCGGGTTCTATGAGCAGTTCTTC.